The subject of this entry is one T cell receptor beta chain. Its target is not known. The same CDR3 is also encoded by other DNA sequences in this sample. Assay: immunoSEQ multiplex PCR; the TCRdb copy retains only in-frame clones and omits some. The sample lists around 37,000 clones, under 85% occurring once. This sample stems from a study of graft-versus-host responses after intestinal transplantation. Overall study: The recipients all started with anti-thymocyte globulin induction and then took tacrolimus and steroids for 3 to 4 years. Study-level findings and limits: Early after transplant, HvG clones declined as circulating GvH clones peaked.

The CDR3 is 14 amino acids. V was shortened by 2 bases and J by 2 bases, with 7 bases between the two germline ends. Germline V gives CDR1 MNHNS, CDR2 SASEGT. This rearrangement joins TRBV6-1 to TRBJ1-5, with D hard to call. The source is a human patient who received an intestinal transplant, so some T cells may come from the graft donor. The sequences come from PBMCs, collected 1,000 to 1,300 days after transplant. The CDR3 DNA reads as TGTGCCAGCAGTGAAAGCGGGGGCAATCAGCCCCAGCATTTT. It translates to CASSESGGNQPQHF.